These T cell receptor beta chains were read from a single sample in a study of response to subunit inactivated influenza vaccine. TCRdb reanalysed the RT-PCR reads using MiXCR and keeps one entry per CDR3 protein. The table records some 500,000 distinct CDR3 sequences, approximately 13% of them present only once. Sequenced material: PBMCs from blood, taken about 40 days after vaccination. Receptors originate from a middle-aged man who received an inactivated influenza vaccine. Both conserved end residues are part of each CDR3.

TRBV6-1	TRBJ1-2	CASSEQGGYGYTF
TRBV7-2	TRBJ2-1	CASSLGGSINEQFF
TRBV12-3/TRBV12-4	TRBJ2-3	CASSTSSGTIRNDF
TRBV6-1	TRBJ2-1	CASSITTSSYNEQFF
TRBV28	TRBJ2-7	CASSFGLYEQYF
TRBV7-2	TRBJ2-1	CASSLWGGRAITEQFF
TRBV6-1	TRBJ2-5	CASNPGTGGEETQYF
TRBV20-1	TRBJ2-3	CSAKAGPGRDTQYF
TRBV20-1	TRBJ2-7	CSARDRLAPYEQYF
TRBV4-3	TRBJ1-5	CASSQDRSRNQPQHF
TRBV2	TRBJ2-1	CASNRADNEQFF
TRBV6-2/TRBV6-3	TRBJ2-7	CASSYGTTYEQYF
TRBV25-1	TRBJ1-5	CASSERGEVSNQPQHF
TRBV19	TRBJ1-2	CASSIGTNYGYTF
TRBV6-1	TRBJ2-5	CATGTSAGLGTQYF
TRBV18	TRBJ1-1	CASSSTRPRGGRTEAFF
TRBV25-1	TRBJ1-6	CASSEDSSYNSPLHF
TRBV5-1	TRBJ2-3	CASSLGASGSGFTDTQYF
TRBV5-6	TRBJ2-7	CASGGLGSYEQYF
TRBV4-2	TRBJ2-2	CASSQGGYTGELFF
TRBV12-3/TRBV12-4	TRBJ2-5	CASSQWGVGETQYF
TRBV29-1	TRBJ2-3	CSESGQGTATDTQYF
TRBV5-1	TRBJ2-7	CASSRDRGYYEQYF
TRBV10-3	TRBJ2-5	CAISELDGWETQYF
TRBV2	TRBJ2-5	CASSDRLAGGETQYF
TRBV6-2/TRBV6-3	TRBJ1-2	CASSYSSEGTQEYGYTF
TRBV19	TRBJ2-1	CASSIVQGNEQFF
TRBV20-1	TRBJ2-5	CSASLAETYQETQYF
TRBV6-1	TRBJ1-6	CASRPTGGPSPLHF
TRBV14	TRBJ2-5	CARQTKTGVRAETQYF
TRBV6-4	TRBJ2-7	CASSPTGQGEEQYF
TRBV5-1	TRBJ2-7	CASSLITGVSYEQYF